What follows is one T cell receptor beta chain and its context. Its antigen is not known. Using immunoSEQ multiplex PCR, the repertoire was profiled, and TCRdb retains in-frame clones only, with some absent. The repertoire has a few hundred thousand clones, 80% to 90% of them found once; the top ten carry roughly 3.2%. This CDR3 contains 11 residues. V shed 0 bases and J shed 5 bases, with 2 bases lying between them. CDR1 is SGHAT, CDR2 FQNNGV, per germline. Specified treatment: 15 to 20 received Ad26.COV2.S at low or high dose, single or two shots; a few received placebo; per-sample allocation not given. The samples date from day 63 after the first vaccine or placebo injection. The vaccine antigen was prefusion-stabilized Wuhan SARS-CoV-2 spike. This sample stems from a study of Ad26.COV2.S vaccination and SARS-CoV-2 variants. Across the study: Donor participated within the Ad26.COV2.S arm of the COV1001 trial.

Overall study findings and caveats: Spike-specific TCR breadth was greater after Ad26.COV2.S than placebo. Analytic work on TCR breadth and depth might have understated the full extent of total T cell responses.

This TCR was recovered from a person aged 18 to 59 who received the Ad26.COV2.S COVID-19 vaccine or a placebo. The genes are TRBV11-2 and TRBJ2-7; no clear D gene. The source was peripheral blood, collected in a trial of Ad26.COV2.S vaccine versus placebo. The CDR3 sequence is CASSLEDEQYF. The CDR3 DNA follows: TGTGCCAGCAGCTTAGAGGACGAGCAGTACTTC. The full variable domain, its missing parts supplied by reference TRBV11-2 and TRBJ2-7, is EAGVAQSPRYKIIEKRQSVAFWCNPISGHATLYWYQQILGQGPKLLIQFQNNGVVDDSQLPKDRFSAERLKGVDSTLKIQPAKLEDSAVYLCASSLEDEQYFGPGTRLTVT.